The 9 T cell receptor beta chains below come from one sample, sequenced in a study of T-cell memory formation after mild COVID-19. TCRdb ran MiXCR on the 5' RACE reads and lists one entry per CDR3 protein. The sample lists some 600,000 distinct CDR3 sequences, approximately 15% occurring once. What was sequenced was PBMCs or a T cell subset sorted from them (not recorded which). The receptor source for this set is an adult woman who had mild COVID-19 (a few samples of this study predate the infection). Cell type and time point are not known.

This clonotype was picked up a small number of times. The chain links TRBV6-5 to TRBJ2-1; TRBD1 matches at 7 bases. The V gene's germline CDR1 is MNHEY and CDR2 SVGAGI. The CDR3 length is 16 residues. The V gene end was trimmed by 6 bases and the J gene end by 2 bases; junction bases not matched to a gene: 10. CDR3 in DNA: TGTGCCAGCAGCCCTCACAGGGGACCCGCCTACAATGAGCAGTTCTTC. It codes for CASSPHRGPAYNEQFF.

The chain combines TRBV5-1 with TRBJ2-1; no reliable D call. The CDR3 has 14 amino acids. Deletions cut 4 bases from V and 2 bases from J, with 10 bases between. Germline V gene sequence: CDR1 SGHRS, CDR2 YFSETQ. The CDR3 here is CASSGMVAYNEQFF. In DNA, the CDR3 is TGCGCCAGCAGCGGAATGGTAGCCTACAATGAGCAGTTCTTC. The full variable domain, completed using reference TRBV5-1 and TRBJ2-1, is KAGVTQTPRYLIKTRGQQVTLSCSPISGHRSVSWYQQTPGQGLQFLFEYFSETQRNKGNFPGRFSGRQFSNSRSEMNVSTLELGDSALYLCASSGMVAYNEQFFGPGTRLTVL.

This chain joins TRBV2 and TRBJ2-3, with 8 bases lining up with TRBD2. This CDR3 has 13 residues. The J segment lost 2 bases and the V segment lost 11 bases, leaving 6 bases of the junction unmatched. Germline CDR1 reads SNHLY; CDR2 reads FYNNEI. In DNA form, the CDR3 reads TGTGCCGGCCGGGGGGGGGACACAGATACGCAGTATTTT. It codes for CAGRGGDTDTQYF. Supplemented by reference TRBV2 and TRBJ2-3, the full variable domain reads EPEVTQTPSHQVTQMGQEVILRCVPISNHLYFYWYRQILGQKVEFLVSFYNNEISEKSEIFDDQFSVERPDGSNFTLKIRSTKLEDSAMYFCAGRGGDTDTQYFGPGTRLTVL.

The V call is TRBV6-6, the J call TRBJ2-7, with TRBD1 identical over 8 bases. The CDR3 runs to 15 residues. CDR1 is MNHNY and CDR2 is SVGAGI in the germline V gene (reference sequence). The junction had 9 bases not matched to a gene; V was cut back by 5 bases and J by 3 bases. CDR3 DNA sequence: TGTGCCAGCAGTCCCCGGACAGGGTCGATCTACGAGCAGTACTTC. Its translation: CASSPRTGSIYEQYF.

This clonotype was seen a few times. V gene TRBV7-7 combines with J gene TRBJ2-1; maybe TRBD2 (7 bases). The CDR3 has 17 residues. Germline-derived CDR1 and CDR2 are SSHAT and FNYEAQ (reference sequence). Trimming cost V 8 bases and J 5 bases, with 25 bases left between them. The DNA for the CDR3 is TGTGCCAGCGTCATCCTTTGGGAGGGGGTTCTCGACAATGAGCAGTTCTTC. It specifies CASVILWEGVLDNEQFF. Together with reference TRBV7-7 and TRBJ2-1, the CDR3 gives the full variable domain: GAGVSQSPRYKVTKRGQDVTLRCDPISSHATLYWYQQALGQGPEFLTYFNYEAQPDKSGLPSDRFSAERPEGSISTLTIQRTEQRDSAMYRCASVILWEGVLDNEQFFGPGTRLTVL.

Only a few counts were recorded for this clonotype. This chain connects TRBV7-3 to TRBJ2-3; 9 positions agree with TRBD1. Germline trimming cut 6 bases from V and 6 bases from J; bases unmatched to any gene: 10. The CDR3 loop spans 15 amino acids. Per germline, CDR1 SGHTA and CDR2 FQGTGA. CDR3 nucleotide sequence: TGTGCCAGCAGTCGGAACAGGGGGCAAGGTGATACGCAGTATTTT. This sequence encodes CASSRNRGQGDTQYF.

V is TRBV10-3 and J is TRBJ2-1, with D possibly called TRBD1 or TRBD2 (5 bases each). The V gene's germline CDR1 is ENHRY and CDR2 SYGVKD. V was trimmed by 2 bases and J by 3 bases, leaving 14 bases between them. This CDR3 has 16 residues. The CDR3, as DNA: TGTGCCATCAGTGAGACCCGAGGGGAGTACTACAATGAGCAGTTCTTC. Its protein product is CAISETRGEYYNEQFF.

The chain couples TRBV4-3 to TRBJ2-3; perhaps TRBD2 as D (6 bases). This CDR3 region has 18 residues. Between the trimmed V and J ends, which lost 3 bases and 0 bases, there was a span of 19 bases. CDR1 and CDR2 (germline): LGHNA, YSLEER. CDR3 in DNA: TGCGCCAGCAGCCAGAAGTGGGGAACTAGCCCGAGCACAGATACGCAGTATTTT. Translating it yields CASSQKWGTSPSTDTQYF.

This clonotype occurred a few times. The chain joins TRBV5-4 to TRBJ2-1; 11 bases align to TRBD2. The CDR3 is 17 amino acids. Germline V gene lookup returns CDR1 SGHNT and CDR2 YYREEE (reference sequence). Losses at the gene ends were 3 bases for V and 4 bases for J; bases not matched to a gene: 9. The CDR3 protein is CASSSLGLAGTYNEQFF. The DNA of the CDR3 is TGTGCCAGCAGCTCCCTAGGACTAGCGGGTACTTACAATGAGCAGTTCTTC. Full variable domain (missing parts from reference TRBV5-4 and TRBJ2-1): ETGVTQSPTHLIKTRGQQVTLRCSSQSGHNTVSWYQQALGQGPQFIFQYYREEENGRGNFPPRFSGLQFPNYSSELNVNALELDDSALYLCASSSLGLAGTYNEQFFGPGTRLTVL.